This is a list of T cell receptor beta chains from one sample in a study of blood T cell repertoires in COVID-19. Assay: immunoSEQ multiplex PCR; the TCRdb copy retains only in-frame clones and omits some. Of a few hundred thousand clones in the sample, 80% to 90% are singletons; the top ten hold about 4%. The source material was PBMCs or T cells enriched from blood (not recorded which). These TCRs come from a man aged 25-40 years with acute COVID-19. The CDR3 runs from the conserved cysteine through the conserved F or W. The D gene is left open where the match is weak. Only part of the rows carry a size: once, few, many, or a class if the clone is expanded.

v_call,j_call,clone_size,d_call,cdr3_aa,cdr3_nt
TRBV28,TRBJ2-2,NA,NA,CASGSSVLPGELFF,TGTGCCAGCGGATCAAGCGTATTGCCCGGGGAGCTGTTTTTT
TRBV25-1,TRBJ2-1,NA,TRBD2,CASSEREVPYNEQFF,TGTGCCAGCAGTGAGCGGGAGGTCCCTTACAATGAGCAGTTCTTC
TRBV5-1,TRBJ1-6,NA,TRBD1,CASSGDRGYNSPLHF,TGCGCCAGCAGCGGGGACAGGGGTTATAATTCACCCCTCCACTTT
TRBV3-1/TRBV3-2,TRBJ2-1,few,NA,CASGPYSVNEQFF,TGTGCCAGCGGGCCGTATAGTGTTAATGAGCAGTTCTTC
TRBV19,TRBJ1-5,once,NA,CASSVTLRVGQPQHF,TGTGCCAGTAGTGTCACTCTCAGGGTTGGCCAGCCCCAGCATTTT
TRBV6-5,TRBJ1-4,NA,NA,CASRTGSNEKLFF,TGTGCCAGCAGGACAGGTTCTAATGAAAAACTGTTTTTT
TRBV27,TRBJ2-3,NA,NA,CASSLEGAKDTQYF,TGTGCCAGCAGCCTGGAGGGGGCTAAAGATACGCAGTATTTT
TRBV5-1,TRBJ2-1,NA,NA,CASSVGQNNEQFF,TGTGCCAGCAGCGTTGGACAGAACAATGAGCAGTTCTTC
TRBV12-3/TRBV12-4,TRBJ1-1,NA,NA,CASSGAAEAFF,TGTGCCAGTTCCGGAGCGGCTGAAGCTTTCTTT
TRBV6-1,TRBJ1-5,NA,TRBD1,CASSEPRGNYQPQHF,TGTGCCAGCAGTGAACCCAGGGGGAATTATCAGCCCCAGCATTTT
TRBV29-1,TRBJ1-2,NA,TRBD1,CSVLLGQGGGYTF,TGCAGCGTGCTATTGGGACAGGGTGGTGGCTACACCTTC
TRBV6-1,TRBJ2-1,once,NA,CASSDTRGEFF,TGTGCCAGCAGTGATACCAGGGGTGAGTTCTTC
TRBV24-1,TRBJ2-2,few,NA,CATSVGANTGELFF,TGTGCCACCAGTGTCGGGGCGAACACCGGGGAGCTGTTTTTT
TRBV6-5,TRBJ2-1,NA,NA,CASRRGYNEQFF,TGTGCCAGCAGACGGGGGTACAATGAGCAGTTCTTC
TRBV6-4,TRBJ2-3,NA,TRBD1,CASSGGTDVGTQYF,TGTGCCAGCAGTGGGGGGACAGATGTTGGTACGCAGTATTTT
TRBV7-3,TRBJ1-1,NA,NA,CASSLIAGMNTEAFF,TGTGCCAGCAGCTTAATAGCAGGGATGAACACTGAAGCTTTCTTT
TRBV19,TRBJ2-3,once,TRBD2,CASSTQGLAVDTQYF,TGTGCCAGTAGTACGCAGGGACTAGCGGTAGATACGCAGTATTTT
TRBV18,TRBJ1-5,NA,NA,CASSLAHSNQPQHF,TGTGCCAGCTCCCTCGCGCATAGCAATCAGCCCCAGCATTTT
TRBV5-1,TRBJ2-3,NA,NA,CASSLEASGTDTQYF,TGCGCCAGCAGCTTGGAGGCTAGCGGCACAGATACGCAGTATTTT
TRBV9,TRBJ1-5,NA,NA,CASSPLGSGPQHF,TGTGCCAGCAGCCCGCTAGGATCGGGGCCCCAGCATTTT
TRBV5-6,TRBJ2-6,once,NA,CASSLTGTGANVLTF,TGTGCCAGCAGCTTGACAGGGACTGGGGCCAACGTCCTGACTTTC
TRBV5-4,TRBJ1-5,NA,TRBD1,CASSVDRGINNQPQHF,TGTGCCAGCAGCGTGGACAGGGGTATTAACAATCAGCCCCAGCATTTT
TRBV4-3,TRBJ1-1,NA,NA,CASSQGAERITEAFF,TGCGCCAGCAGCCAGGGGGCTGAAAGGATCACTGAAGCTTTCTTT
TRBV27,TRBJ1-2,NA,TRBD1,CASSLRTGGYYGYTF,TGTGCCAGCAGTTTACGGACAGGGGGCTACTATGGCTACACCTTC
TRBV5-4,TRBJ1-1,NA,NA,CASVLQGNTEAFF,TGTGCCAGCGTATTACAGGGGAACACTGAAGCTTTCTTT
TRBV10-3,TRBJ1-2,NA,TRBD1,CAISGRGSSYGYTF,TGTGCCATCAGTGGCAGGGGGTCTAGCTATGGCTACACCTTC
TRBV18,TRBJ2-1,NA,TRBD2,CASSPPSGRARNEQFF,TGTGCCAGCTCACCACCGAGCGGGAGGGCCCGGAATGAGCAGTTCTTC
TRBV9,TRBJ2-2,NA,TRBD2,CASSHKAGSNTGELFF,TGTGCCAGCAGCCATAAAGCGGGGTCGAACACCGGGGAGCTGTTTTTT
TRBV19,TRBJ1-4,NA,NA,CASSMGRGNEKLFF,TGTGCCAGTAGTATGGGCCGAGGGAATGAAAAACTGTTTTTT
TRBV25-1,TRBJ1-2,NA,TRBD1,CASSEPGQGIYGYTF,TGTGCCAGCAGTGAACCCGGACAGGGGATCTATGGCTACACCTTC
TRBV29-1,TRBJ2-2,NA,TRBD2,CSVEETGGYAGELFF,TGCAGCGTTGAGGAAACGGGGGGGTACGCCGGGGAGCTGTTTTTT
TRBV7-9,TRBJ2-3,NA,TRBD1,CASSFRDRTSTDTQYF,TGTGCCAGCAGCTTCCGGGACAGAACTAGCACAGATACGCAGTATTTT
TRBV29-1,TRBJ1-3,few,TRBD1,CSVVGRGLGNTIYF,TGCAGCGTTGTCGGCAGGGGGCTAGGAAACACCATATATTTT
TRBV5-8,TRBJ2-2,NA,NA,CASSPRLRTNTGELFF,TGTGCCAGCAGCCCGCGGTTACGGACGAACACCGGGGAGCTGTTTTTT
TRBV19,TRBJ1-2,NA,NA,CASSKTQYMGYTF,TGTGCCAGTAGCAAGACTCAATATATGGGCTACACCTTC
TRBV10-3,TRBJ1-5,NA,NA,CVTWAGVNQPQHF,TGTGTTACCTGGGCAGGGGTCAATCAGCCCCAGCATTTT
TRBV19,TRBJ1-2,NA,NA,CASSIRSGNYGYTF,TGTGCCAGTAGTATTAGGTCAGGGAACTATGGCTACACCTTC
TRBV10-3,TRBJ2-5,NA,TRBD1,CATGTGHQETQYF,TGTGCCACCGGGACAGGGCACCAAGAGACCCAGTACTTC
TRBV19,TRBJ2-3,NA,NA,CATGTDTQYF,TGTGCCACCGGCACAGATACGCAGTATTTT
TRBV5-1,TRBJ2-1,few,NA,CASSWSTGNNEQFF,TGCGCCAGCAGCTGGTCGACTGGAAACAATGAGCAGTTCTTC
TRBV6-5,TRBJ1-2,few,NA,CASSSLAGWSSYGYTF,TGTGCCAGCAGTTCGCTTGCGGGGTGGTCTAGCTATGGCTACACCTTC
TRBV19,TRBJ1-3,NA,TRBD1,CASKDRHSGNTIYF,TGTGCCAGTAAGGACAGGCACTCTGGAAACACCATATATTTT
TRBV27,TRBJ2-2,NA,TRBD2,CASSLLAGVRGELFF,TGTGCCAGCAGTTTACTAGCGGGGGTACGCGGGGAGCTGTTTTTT
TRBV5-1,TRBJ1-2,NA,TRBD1,CASANPGQGRVYGYTF,TGTGCCAGCGCTAATCCGGGACAGGGCAGAGTCTATGGCTACACCTTC
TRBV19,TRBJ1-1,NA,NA,CASRLVFMNTEAFF,TGTGCCAGCCGGCTAGTCTTCATGAACACTGAAGCTTTCTTT
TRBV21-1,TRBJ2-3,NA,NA,CASSKAYAGGPDTQYF,TGTGCCAGCAGCAAAGCATACGCGGGAGGGCCAGATACGCAGTATTTT
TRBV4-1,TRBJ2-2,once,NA,CASSQVGGGELFF,TGCGCCAGCAGCCAAGTCGGGGGCGGGGAGCTGTTTTTT
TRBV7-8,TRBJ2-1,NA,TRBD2,CASDFGSGRGGEQFF,TGTGCCAGCGATTTCGGTAGCGGGAGGGGGGGTGAGCAGTTCTTC
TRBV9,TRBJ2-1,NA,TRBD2,CASSPGGGQNNEQFF,TGTGCCAGCAGCCCGGGAGGGGGGCAAAACAATGAGCAGTTCTTC
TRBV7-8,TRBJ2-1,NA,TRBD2,CASSPGLAGGHEQFF,TGTGCCAGCAGCCCCGGACTAGCGGGAGGGCATGAGCAGTTCTTC
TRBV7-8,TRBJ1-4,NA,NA,CASSIGTPTNEKLFF,TGTGCCAGCAGCATCGGGACACCCACTAATGAAAAACTGTTTTTT
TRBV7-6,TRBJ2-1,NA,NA,CASSRDWTYNEQFF,TGTGCCAGCAGCCGGGACTGGACCTACAATGAGCAGTTCTTC
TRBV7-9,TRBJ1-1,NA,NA,CAKYRDKDTEAFF,TGTGCCAAATACAGGGATAAGGACACTGAAGCTTTCTTT